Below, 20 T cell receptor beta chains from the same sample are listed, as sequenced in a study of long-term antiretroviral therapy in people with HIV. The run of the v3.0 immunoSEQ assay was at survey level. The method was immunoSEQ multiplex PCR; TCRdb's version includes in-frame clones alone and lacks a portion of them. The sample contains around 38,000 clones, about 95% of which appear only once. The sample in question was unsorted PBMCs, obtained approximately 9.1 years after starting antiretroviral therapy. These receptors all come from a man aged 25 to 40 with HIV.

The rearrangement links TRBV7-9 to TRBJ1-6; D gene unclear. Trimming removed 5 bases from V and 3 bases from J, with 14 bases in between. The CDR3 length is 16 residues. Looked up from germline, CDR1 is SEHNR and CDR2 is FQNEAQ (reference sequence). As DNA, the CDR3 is TGTGCCAGCAGCGGCTCCTGGCAGAACTATAATTCACCCCTCCACTTT. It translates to CASSGSWQNYNSPLHF. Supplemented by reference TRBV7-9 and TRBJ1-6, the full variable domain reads DTGVSQNPRHKITKRGQNVTFRCDPISEHNRLYWYRQTLGQGPEFLTYFQNEAQLEKSRLLSDRFSAERPKGSFSTLEIQRTEQGDSAMYLCASSGSWQNYNSPLHFGNGTRLTVT.

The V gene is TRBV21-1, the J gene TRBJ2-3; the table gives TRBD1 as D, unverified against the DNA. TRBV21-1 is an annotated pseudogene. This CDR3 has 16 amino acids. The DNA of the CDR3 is TGTGCCAGCAGCGCCTACCGGGACAGGAGGACAGATACGCAGTATTTT. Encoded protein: CASSAYRDRRTDTQYF.

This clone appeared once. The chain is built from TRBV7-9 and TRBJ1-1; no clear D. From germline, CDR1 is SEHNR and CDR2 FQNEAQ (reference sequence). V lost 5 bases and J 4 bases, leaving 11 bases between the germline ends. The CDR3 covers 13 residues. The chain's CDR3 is CASSALEGTEAFF. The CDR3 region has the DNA TGTGCCAGCAGCGCACTAGAGGGCACTGAAGCTTTCTTT.

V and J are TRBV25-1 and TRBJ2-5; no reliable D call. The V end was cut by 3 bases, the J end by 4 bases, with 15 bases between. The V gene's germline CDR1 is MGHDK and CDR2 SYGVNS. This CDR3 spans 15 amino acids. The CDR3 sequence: CASSEYGTFGETQYF. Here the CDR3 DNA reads TGTGCCAGCAGTGAGTACGGTACCTTCGGAGAGACCCAGTACTTC.

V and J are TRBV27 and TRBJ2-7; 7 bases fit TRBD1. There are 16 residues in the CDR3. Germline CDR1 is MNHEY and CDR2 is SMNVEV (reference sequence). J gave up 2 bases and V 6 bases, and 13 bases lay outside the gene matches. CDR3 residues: CASRTYRDSVTYEQYF. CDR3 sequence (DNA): TGTGCCAGCAGGACCTACCGGGACAGTGTTACCTACGAGCAGTACTTC.

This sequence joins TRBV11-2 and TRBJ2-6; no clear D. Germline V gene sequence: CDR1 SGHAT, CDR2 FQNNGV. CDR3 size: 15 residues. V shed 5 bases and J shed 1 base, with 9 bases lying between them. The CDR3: CASSPDLSGANVLTF. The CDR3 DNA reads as TGTGCCAGCAGCCCCGACTTGTCTGGGGCCAACGTCCTGACTTTC.

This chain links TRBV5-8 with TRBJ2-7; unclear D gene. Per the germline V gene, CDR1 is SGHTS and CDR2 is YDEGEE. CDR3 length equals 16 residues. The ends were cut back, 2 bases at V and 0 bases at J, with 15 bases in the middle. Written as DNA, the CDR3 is TGTGCCAGCAGCTTTGGTGGGCCCCCGAACTCCTACGAGCAGTACTTC. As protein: CASSFGGPPNSYEQYF.

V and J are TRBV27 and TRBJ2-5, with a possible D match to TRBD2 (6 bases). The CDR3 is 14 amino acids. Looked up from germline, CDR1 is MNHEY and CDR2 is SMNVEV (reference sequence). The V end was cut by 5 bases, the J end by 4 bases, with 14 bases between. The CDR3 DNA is TGTGCCAGCAGTCCCGGAGGGCGACGAGAGACCCAGTACTTC. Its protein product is CASSPGGRRETQYF.

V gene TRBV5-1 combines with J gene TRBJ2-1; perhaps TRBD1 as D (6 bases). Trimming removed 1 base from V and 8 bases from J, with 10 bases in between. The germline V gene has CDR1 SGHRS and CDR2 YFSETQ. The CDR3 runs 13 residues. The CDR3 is CASSLTGFDEQFF. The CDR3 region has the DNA TGCGCCAGCAGCTTGACAGGGTTCGATGAGCAGTTCTTC.

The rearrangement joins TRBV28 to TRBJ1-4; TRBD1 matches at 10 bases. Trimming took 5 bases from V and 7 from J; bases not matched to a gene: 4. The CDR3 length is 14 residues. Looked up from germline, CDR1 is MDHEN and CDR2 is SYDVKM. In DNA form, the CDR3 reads TGTGCCAGCAGTCCCGGACAGGGGGGTGAAAAACTGTTTTTT. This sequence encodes CASSPGQGGEKLFF.

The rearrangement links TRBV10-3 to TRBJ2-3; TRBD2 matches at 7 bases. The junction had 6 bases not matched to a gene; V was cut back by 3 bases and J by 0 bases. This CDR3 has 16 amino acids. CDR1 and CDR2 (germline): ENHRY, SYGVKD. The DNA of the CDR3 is TGTGCCATCAGTGACCAGCGGGGTACTAGCACAGATACGCAGTATTTT. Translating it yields CAISDQRGTSTDTQYF.

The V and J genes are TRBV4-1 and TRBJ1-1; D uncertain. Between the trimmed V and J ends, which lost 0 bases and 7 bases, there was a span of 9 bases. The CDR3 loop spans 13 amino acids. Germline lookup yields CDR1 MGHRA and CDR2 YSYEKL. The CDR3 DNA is TGCGCCAGCAGCCAAGAGACAACCAGTGAAGCTTTCTTT. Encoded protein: CASSQETTSEAFF.

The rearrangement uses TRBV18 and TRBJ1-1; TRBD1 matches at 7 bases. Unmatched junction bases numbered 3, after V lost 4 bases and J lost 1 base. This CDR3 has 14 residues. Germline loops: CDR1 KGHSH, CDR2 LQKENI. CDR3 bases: TGTGCCAGCTCACTAGACAGGGAGAACACTGAAGCTTTCTTT. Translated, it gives CASSLDRENTEAFF. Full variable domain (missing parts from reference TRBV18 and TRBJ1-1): NAGVMQNPRHLVRRRGQEARLRCSPMKGHSHVYWYRQLPEEGLKFMVYLQKENIIDESGMPKERFSAEFPKEGPSILRIQQVVRGDSAAYFCASSLDRENTEAFFGQGTRLTVV.

The CDR3 sequence is CAISMLQGAYGYTF. In DNA form, the CDR3 reads TGTGCCATCAGCATGCTACAGGGGGCCTATGGCTACACCTTC. J is TRBJ1-2 and V is TRBV10-3; 9 nucleotides agree with TRBD1. The CDR3 is 14 amino acids. J gave up 4 bases and V 6 bases, and 6 bases lay outside the gene matches. Looked up from germline, CDR1 is ENHRY and CDR2 is SYGVKD.

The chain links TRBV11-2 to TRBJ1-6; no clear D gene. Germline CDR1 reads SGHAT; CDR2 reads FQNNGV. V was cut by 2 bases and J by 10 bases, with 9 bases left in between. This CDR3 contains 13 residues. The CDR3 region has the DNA TGTGCCAGCAGCTTACGGGAGGGATCACCCCTCCACTTT. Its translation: CASSLREGSPLHF.

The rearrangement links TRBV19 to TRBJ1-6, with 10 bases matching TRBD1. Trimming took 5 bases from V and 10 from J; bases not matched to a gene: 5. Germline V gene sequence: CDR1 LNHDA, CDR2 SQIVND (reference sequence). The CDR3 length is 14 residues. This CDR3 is CASSWTGGDSPLHF. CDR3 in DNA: TGTGCCAGTAGTTGGACAGGGGGTGACTCACCCCTCCACTTT.

The CDR3 reads CATSRWRETQYF. The CDR3 bases are TGTGCCACCAGCAGATGGCGGGAGACCCAGTACTTC. The chain links TRBV15 to TRBJ2-5; D ambiguous. Germline assignment: CDR1 LNHNV and CDR2 YYDKDF (reference sequence). The CDR3 sequence is 12 residues long. Between the trimmed V and J ends, which lost 2 bases and 5 bases, there was a span of 6 bases. Full variable domain (rest looked up from reference TRBV15 and TRBJ2-5): DAMVIQNPRYQVTQFGKPVTLSCSQTLNHNVMYWYQQKSSQAPKLLFHYYDKDFNNEADTPDNFQSRRPNTSFCFLDIRSPGLGDTAMYLCATSRWRETQYFGPGTRLLVL.

The DNA for the CDR3 is TGTGCCAGCAGCGTCGGACTAGCGGGGGCGAATGAGCAGTTCTTC. As protein: CASSVGLAGANEQFF. V usage is TRBV9 and J usage is TRBJ2-1; 13 nucleotides line up with TRBD2. The V segment lost 2 bases and the J segment 7 bases; nucleotides outside the gene matches: 3. This CDR3 is built from 15 residues. The germline V gene encodes CDR1 SGDLS and CDR2 YYNGEE.

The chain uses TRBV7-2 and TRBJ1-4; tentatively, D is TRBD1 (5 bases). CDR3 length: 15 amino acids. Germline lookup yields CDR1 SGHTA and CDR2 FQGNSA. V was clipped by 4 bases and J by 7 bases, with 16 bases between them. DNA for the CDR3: TGTGCCAGCAGCTCTGCTCGGGGGGGAAGTGAAAAACTGTTTTTT. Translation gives CASSSARGGSEKLFF.

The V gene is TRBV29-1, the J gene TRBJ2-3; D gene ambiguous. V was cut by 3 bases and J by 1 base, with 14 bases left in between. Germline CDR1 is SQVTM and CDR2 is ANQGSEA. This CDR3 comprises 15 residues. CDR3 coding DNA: TGCAGCGTTGATTCTTATCGGTATCGCACAGATACGCAGTATTTT. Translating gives CSVDSYRYRTDTQYF.